This is a list of T cell receptor beta chains from one sample in a study of blood T cell repertoires in COVID-19. Assay: immunoSEQ multiplex PCR; the TCRdb copy retains only in-frame clones and omits some. The sample has 200,000 to 300,000 clones, roughly 82% seen once. What was sequenced was peripheral blood. These receptors originate from a man in his forties or fifties who had recovered from COVID-19. CDR3s include the opening cysteine and the closing phenylalanine or tryptophan. D genes are given only for firm matches. Part of the rows lack a size; the others show once, few, many or a class for expanded clones.

j_gene,abundance,d_gene,v_gene,CDR3nt,CDR3aa
TRBJ1-4,.,TRBD1,TRBV19,TGTGCCAGTAGTCCGACAGGGACTAATGAAAAACTGTTTTTT,CASSPTGTNEKLFF
TRBJ1-2,.,TRBD1,TRBV2,TGTGCCAGCAGTGAATGGCGACAGGGCTATGGCTACACCTTC,CASSEWRQGYGYTF
TRBJ2-5,few,.,TRBV20-1,TGCAGTGCTAGGAGTCGGGAGACCCAGTACTTC,CSARSRETQYF
TRBJ2-5,.,.,TRBV5-1,TGCGCCAGCAGCTTGGCCAGCCCCCAGAGGGAGACCCAGTACTTC,CASSLASPQRETQYF
TRBJ2-5,.,TRBD2,TRBV7-9,TGTGCCAGCAGCAAGGGACTAGCGGGAGGGGGGGAGACCCAGTACTTC,CASSKGLAGGGETQYF
TRBJ2-5,once,TRBD1,TRBV5-1,TGCGCCAGCAGCTCAGGGGTCGTGGGACAGGGGTTGAAGACCCAGTACTTC,CASSSGVVGQGLKTQYF
TRBJ1-2,.,TRBD1,TRBV19,TGTGCCACCGAACCGGGACAGGGTACCGTGGACTATGGCTACACCTTC,CATEPGQGTVDYGYTF
TRBJ2-1,.,TRBD2,TRBV7-9,TGTGCCAGCAGCTTAGGGATCTGGGGACTAGGGTTCAACAATGAGCAGTTCTTC,CASSLGIWGLGFNNEQFF
TRBJ2-3,.,TRBD1,TRBV5-1,TGCGCCAGCAGCTTGCCCGGACAGGGGACAGATACGCAGTATTTT,CASSLPGQGTDTQYF
TRBJ2-1,.,.,TRBV9,TGTGCCAGCAGCGTAGGTACATACAATGAGCAGTTCTTC,CASSVGTYNEQFF
TRBJ2-7,.,TRBD1,TRBV5-1,TGCGCCAGCAGCACCGGGACAGTCTTCTACGAGCAGTACTTC,CASSTGTVFYEQYF
TRBJ2-3,.,TRBD2,TRBV5-4,TGTGCCAGCAGCTCCCGGACTAGCGGGGGTGATACGCAGTATTTT,CASSSRTSGGDTQYF
TRBJ1-1,.,.,TRBV30,TGTGCCTGGAGTCCACCAGCGGCGGCATGGGGGAACACTGAAGCTTTCTTT,CAWSPPAAAWGNTEAFF
TRBJ2-1,.,TRBD2,TRBV18,TGTGCCAGCTCAGCGACTAGCGGGACGGAGTATGAGCAGTTCTTC,CASSATSGTEYEQFF
TRBJ2-1,.,.,TRBV18,TGTGCCAGCTCACCGGAGGGACCGCGGACCGATGAGCAGTTCTTC,CASSPEGPRTDEQFF
TRBJ1-3,.,.,TRBV7-2,TGTGCCAGCAGCTTAGGGGGGGACACCATATATTTT,CASSLGGDTIYF
TRBJ1-2,.,.,TRBV30,TGTGCCTGGAGTCCTAACCCCCGGGGAGGCTATGGCTACACCTTC,CAWSPNPRGGYGYTF
TRBJ1-6,.,.,TRBV11-3,TGTGCCAGCAGCCTGGGCCTCTCGACCGTTTCACCCCTCCACTTT,CASSLGLSTVSPLHF
TRBJ2-1,.,.,TRBV5-1,TGCGCCAGCAGCTTGGAGGGCGGAGGCCATTACAATGAGCAGTTCTTC,CASSLEGGGHYNEQFF
TRBJ1-1,.,TRBD1,TRBV7-2,TGTGCCAGCAGACCTCAGGGGGCTGGATCTGGCACTGAAGCTTTCTTT,CASRPQGAGSGTEAFF
TRBJ2-3,.,TRBD2,TRBV30,TGTGCCTGGAGTGTAGGAGCGGGGGGCACAGATACGCAGTATTTT,CAWSVGAGGTDTQYF
TRBJ2-1,.,.,TRBV5-1,TGCGCCAGCAGCTTGCCCGGGGTTGAGCAGTTCTTC,CASSLPGVEQFF
TRBJ1-1,.,.,TRBV29-1,TGCAGCGTTGACACCGCAGGCACTGAAGCTTTCTTT,CSVDTAGTEAFF
TRBJ1-1,.,TRBD1,TRBV30,TGTGCCTCGGACAGGGGACCTACAAACACTGAAGCTTTCTTT,CASDRGPTNTEAFF
TRBJ2-1,once,TRBD2,TRBV18,TGTGCCAGCTCACCGGGCACCGGGACTACTCTGGACAATGAGCAGTTCTTC,CASSPGTGTTLDNEQFF
TRBJ1-4,.,.,TRBV19,TGTGCCAGTAGTATGAGAGCGGTTACGGGTCGGGAAAAACTGTTTTTT,CASSMRAVTGREKLFF
TRBJ2-2,few,.,TRBV11-2,TGTGCCAGCGCCACCCTAGGAGGCCTGGCCGGGGAGCTGTTTTTT,CASATLGGLAGELFF
TRBJ1-4,.,.,TRBV6-6,TGTGCCAGCAGTTTAATGGCGGGGGTGACTAATGAAAAACTGTTTTTT,CASSLMAGVTNEKLFF
TRBJ1-2,.,.,TRBV19,TGTGCCAGTGCGGTTACAGGGTCAAGGGGCTACACCTTC,CASAVTGSRGYTF
TRBJ2-3,.,.,TRBV11-2,TGTGCCAGCAGCTTAGTTCCTGGACAGTACACAGATACGCAGTATTTT,CASSLVPGQYTDTQYF
TRBJ1-2,.,.,TRBV3-1/TRBV3-2,TGTGCCAGCAGCCAAGACGACAGGAGCCTTAACTATGGCTACACCTTC,CASSQDDRSLNYGYTF
TRBJ2-3,.,TRBD1,TRBV5-4,TGTGCCAGCAGCGGAGGACAGGGCATCACAGATACGCAGTATTTT,CASSGGQGITDTQYF
TRBJ2-7,.,TRBD2,TRBV27,TGTGCCAGCAGGAGACTAGCGGGAGGAATCTACGAGCAGTACTTC,CASRRLAGGIYEQYF
TRBJ2-5,.,TRBD1,TRBV19,TGTGCCAGTAGTAAGACAGGGGGCTATGAGACCCAGTACTTC,CASSKTGGYETQYF
TRBJ2-1,.,.,TRBV10-3,TGTGCCATCAGTGAGAAGTTAGATGAGCAGTTCTTC,CAISEKLDEQFF
TRBJ2-1,.,.,TRBV5-5,TGTGCCAGCACACCGGGGATGAACAATGAGCAGTTCTTC,CASTPGMNNEQFF
TRBJ2-1,.,.,TRBV30,TGTGCCTGGAGGGGATACAGGGCCCAACAGAACTATGAGCAGTTCTTC,CAWRGYRAQQNYEQFF
TRBJ2-5,once,.,TRBV5-6,TGTGCCAGCAGCTTATGGACAGAAGAGACCCAGTACTTC,CASSLWTEETQYF
TRBJ1-2,.,.,TRBV10-3,TGTGCCATCAGTGAGTCTCAGGGAGGGCCCACCGATGGCTACACCTTC,CAISESQGGPTDGYTF
TRBJ2-1,.,TRBD2,TRBV5-1,TGCGCCAGCAGATCACTGGTAGCGGGGGGGCCTCTTCATAGGCAGTTCTTC,CASRSLVAGGPLHRQFF